These 16 T cell receptor beta chains came from one sample sequenced in a study of shared clonotypes between healthy human individuals. This table comes from immunoSEQ multiplex PCR, and its TCRdb copy is limited to in-frame clones, with some not included. The table records over 2 million clones, around 92% of them present only once. What was sequenced was naive CD4+ T cells from PBMCs. Documented subset: CD45RA+ positively selected. Receptors originate from a man aged 18-30 years in good health. Some clones in this sample may be carry-over from other donors' samples.

The genes are TRBV6-6 and TRBJ2-1; 11 nucleotides match TRBD2. This CDR3 comprises 15 residues. Germline lookup yields CDR1 MNHNY and CDR2 SVGAGI (reference sequence). Trimming removed 6 bases from V and 3 bases from J; junction bases left unmatched: 4. The CDR3: CASSPGTSGYNEQFF. CDR3 in DNA: TGTGCCAGCAGCCCCGGGACTAGCGGCTACAATGAGCAGTTCTTC.

The chain combines TRBV28 with TRBJ2-1, with 8 bases identical to TRBD2. J lost 5 bases, V lost 3 bases, and 6 bases had no gene match. The CDR3 spans 15 residues. Germline assignment: CDR1 MDHEN and CDR2 SYDVKM. CDR3 residues: CASSFGRAPHNEQFF. DNA of the CDR3: TGTGCCAGCAGTTTCGGGAGGGCCCCTCACAATGAGCAGTTCTTC.

The chain recombines TRBV5-5 with TRBJ1-1; D remains ambiguous. The CDR3 loop spans 15 amino acids. The V gene lost 2 bases and the J gene lost 4 bases, with 15 bases spanning the gap. CDR1 is SGHKS and CDR2 is YYEKEE in the germline V gene (reference sequence). In DNA, the CDR3 is TGTGCCAGCAGCTTTTTTGACACGGGTCGCACTGAAGCTTTCTTT. This gives the protein CASSFFDTGRTEAFF.

The rearrangement joins TRBV6-1 to TRBJ2-5; TRBD1 aligns across 11 bases. Germline assignment: CDR1 MNHNS and CDR2 SASEGT. Trimming removed 3 bases from V and 3 bases from J; junction bases left unmatched: 3. This CDR3 contains 15 residues. The CDR3 region has the DNA TGTGCCAGCAGTGAGGACAGGGGGCGCGAAGAGACCCAGTACTTC. Encoded protein: CASSEDRGREETQYF.

The rearrangement joins TRBV7-9 to TRBJ1-1; D is perhaps TRBD1 (5 bases). The V gene lost 7 bases and the J gene lost 6 bases, with 18 bases spanning the gap. The CDR3 runs 14 residues. Germline CDR1 is SEHNR and CDR2 is FQNEAQ (reference sequence). CDR3 amino acids: CASTPPGAAAEAFF. The CDR3 nucleotides read TGTGCCAGCACCCCCCCTGGGGCAGCCGCTGAAGCTTTCTTT.

The rearrangement links TRBV7-9 to TRBJ1-5; 7 nucleotides match TRBD1. The CDR3 is 14 residues long. The germline V gene encodes CDR1 SEHNR and CDR2 FQNEAQ (reference sequence). V lost 5 bases and J lost 3; bases outside the gene matches: 4. The CDR3 loop reads CASSTGVTNQPQHF. The CDR3 DNA is TGTGCCAGCAGCACAGGGGTTACCAATCAGCCCCAGCATTTT. Filled out from reference TRBV7-9 and TRBJ1-5, the complete variable domain reads DTGVSQNPRHKITKRGQNVTFRCDPISEHNRLYWYRQTLGQGPEFLTYFQNEAQLEKSRLLSDRFSAERPKGSFSTLEIQRTEQGDSAMYLCASSTGVTNQPQHFGDGTRLSIL.

The gene calls are TRBV6-1 and TRBJ2-1; 9 bases fit TRBD2. J lost 1 base, V lost 1 base, and 5 bases had no gene match. The CDR3 is 17 amino acids. Germline assignment: CDR1 MNHNS and CDR2 SASEGT. The CDR3 spells CASSEVMAGGSYNEQFF. The CDR3, as DNA: TGTGCCAGCAGTGAAGTTATGGCGGGAGGGTCCTACAATGAGCAGTTCTTC.

The chain combines TRBV15 with TRBJ2-1; D gene uncertain. The CDR3 consists of 13 residues. Germline V gene lookup returns CDR1 LNHNV and CDR2 YYDKDF (reference sequence). With 9 bases removed from V and 6 bases from J, the gap between germline ends came to 15 bases. The CDR3 DNA sequence: TGTGCCACTGGCTCGTTGGCGATCAATGAGCAGTTCTTC. Its protein is CATGSLAINEQFF.

The chain links TRBV2 to TRBJ2-1, with TRBD2 identical over 11 bases. The CDR3 is 15 amino acids. The trim removed 7 bases at V and 7 bases at J, leaving 9 bases unmatched. CDR1 and CDR2 from the germline V gene are SNHLY and FYNNEI. The CDR3 reads CASKSRTSGSNEQFF. The CDR3 bases are TGTGCCAGCAAATCTCGGACTAGCGGGTCTAATGAGCAGTTCTTC.

This clone was detected once. This chain joins TRBV5-1 and TRBJ2-1; D remains unclear. V was pared by 2 bases and J by 7 bases, with 10 bases between. This CDR3 contains 13 residues. The germline gives CDR1 SGHRS, CDR2 YFSETQ. The CDR3 DNA reads as TGCGCCAGCAGCTTAGGGTTCCCGAATGAGCAGTTCTTC. This encodes CASSLGFPNEQFF.

CDR3 residues: CASSRGGAYEQFF. The CDR3 DNA follows: TGTGCCAGCAGTAGAGGGGGCGCGTATGAGCAGTTCTTC. The rearrangement links TRBV6-5 to TRBJ2-1, with TRBD1 matching over 7 bases. With 5 bases clipped from V and 8 bases from J, the junction kept 6 bases outside the gene matches. CDR3 size: 13 residues. The germline CDR1 and CDR2 sequences are MNHEY and SVGAGI.

A word on this clone: Other DNA sequences in the sample encode the same CDR3. The V call is TRBV29-1, the J call TRBJ2-5, with D perhaps given as TRBD1 or TRBD2 (6 bases each). Germline V gene sequence: CDR1 SQVTM, CDR2 ANQGSEA. The CDR3 extends over 13 amino acids. V lost 2 bases to trimming and J lost 5 bases, with 12 bases between them. The CDR3 DNA follows: TGCAGCGTTGAATCGGGGGCGAGGGAGACCCAGTACTTC. Protein sequence: CSVESGARETQYF.

V gene TRBV6-1 combines with J gene TRBJ2-1; 11 bases are shared with TRBD2. V shed 7 bases, J shed 4 bases, and the junction held 3 bases outside the gene matches. The CDR3 is 14 amino acids. Germline CDR1 is MNHNS and CDR2 is SASEGT. The DNA for the CDR3 is TGTGCCAGCACGGCTAGCGGGGGGTACAATGAGCAGTTCTTC. As protein: CASTASGGYNEQFF.

V usage is TRBV7-6 and J usage is TRBJ2-7, with a tentative D call TRBD1 (6 bases). The CDR3 runs 12 residues. In germline, CDR1 is SGHVS, CDR2 FNYEAQ. Trimming removed 5 bases at V and 4 bases at J, with 9 bases between. CDR3 sequence reads: CASSVQGYEQYF. DNA for the CDR3: TGTGCCAGCAGCGTCCAGGGGTACGAGCAGTACTTC.

Remarks on this clone: Other DNA variants within this sample encode the same CDR3. The rearrangement joins TRBV5-1 to TRBJ2-7; 8 positions agree with TRBD1. The CDR3 consists of 14 residues. The ends lost 2 bases at V and 1 base at J; junction bases unmatched: 2. Looked up from germline, CDR1 is SGHRS and CDR2 is YFSETQ. CDR3 nucleotide sequence: TGCGCCAGCAGCTTACAGGGGGTGTCCTACGAGCAGTACTTC. This translates into CASSLQGVSYEQYF.

The chain uses TRBV20-1 and TRBJ2-7, with TRBD2 as a possible D gene (6 bases). Trimming removed 4 bases from V and 7 bases from J, with 11 bases in between. The length of the CDR3 is 11 residues. Germline loops: CDR1 DFQATT, CDR2 SNEGSKA (reference sequence). CDR3 DNA sequence: TGCAGTGCTATTCGTGGGAGGGAGCAGTACTTC. Translating gives CSAIRGREQYF.